Presented here are 29 T cell receptor beta chains from one specimen sequenced in a study of blood T cell repertoires in COVID-19. This table comes from immunoSEQ multiplex PCR, and its TCRdb copy is limited to in-frame clones, with some not included. The sample holds some 100,000 clones, roughly 83% seen once. Sequences were obtained from peripheral blood. The receptors were sampled from a woman aged 55-75 years with acute or convalescent COVID-19.

The chain couples TRBV7-9 to TRBJ1-2; D unresolved. With 0 bases removed from V and 7 bases from J, the gap between germline ends came to 9 bases. The germline CDR1 and CDR2 sequences are SEHNR and FQNEAQ (reference sequence). This CDR3 contains 13 residues. The CDR3 DNA reads TGTGCCAGCAGCTTAGCGTACAGCGGTGGCTACACCTTC. Protein sequence: CASSLAYSGGYTF.

The rearrangement uses TRBV5-4 and TRBJ1-1; 9 nucleotides line up with TRBD1. The germline V gene encodes CDR1 SGHNT and CDR2 YYREEE (reference sequence). Unmatched junction bases numbered 10, after V lost 1 base and J lost 3 bases. The CDR3 has 17 amino acids. The CDR3 region is CASSLPAGQGSYTEAFF. The DNA for the CDR3 is TGTGCCAGCAGCTTGCCGGCAGGACAGGGGAGTTACACTGAAGCTTTCTTT. The full variable domain, with the rest looked up from reference TRBV5-4 and TRBJ1-1, is ETGVTQSPTHLIKTRGQQVTLRCSSQSGHNTVSWYQQALGQGPQFIFQYYREEENGRGNFPPRFSGLQFPNYSSELNVNALELDDSALYLCASSLPAGQGSYTEAFFGQGTRLTVV.

The chain is built from TRBV28 and TRBJ1-2, with 8 nucleotides matching TRBD1. With V trimmed by 6 bases and J by 4 bases, 10 bases remained unmatched. The CDR3 length is 15 residues. Germline V CDR1 and CDR2: MDHEN, SYDVKM. CDR3 sequence reads: CASRETGAVIYGYTF. DNA of the CDR3: TGTGCCAGCAGGGAGACAGGGGCTGTAATCTATGGCTACACCTTC.

The gene calls are TRBV28 and TRBJ1-1, with a possible D match to TRBD1 (6 bases). Trimming removed 5 bases at V and 6 bases at J, with 10 bases between. CDR1 is MDHEN and CDR2 is SYDVKM in the germline V gene. There are 12 residues in the CDR3. CDR3 bases: TGTGCCAGCAGTACAGGGACGCCTGAAGCTTTCTTT. Protein product: CASSTGTPEAFF.

The rearrangement joins TRBV5-1 to TRBJ1-1; 10 positions match TRBD1. CDR1 and CDR2 (germline): SGHRS, YFSETQ. This CDR3 region has 13 residues. Germline trimming cut 5 bases from V and 14 bases from J; bases unmatched to any gene: 12. The CDR3 coding sequence is TGCGCCAGCAGAGAATGGGACAGGGGACCCGGCTTCTTT. Translating gives CASREWDRGPGFF.

Only one count was recorded for this clone. The J gene is TRBJ2-1, the V gene TRBV21-1; the table assigns TRBD1, which was not confirmed against the DNA. TRBV21-1 is a pseudogene locus. This CDR3 comprises 15 residues. DNA for the CDR3: TGTGCCAGCAGCAACCTTTGTGACATATACAATGAGCAGTTCTTC. Encoded protein: CASSNLCDIYNEQFF.

The V and J genes are TRBV5-1 and TRBJ1-4, with TRBD1 identical over 9 bases. CDR3 length: 14 residues. The germline gives CDR1 SGHRS, CDR2 YFSETQ. V was clipped by 1 base and J by 8 bases; unmatched bases: 3. CDR3 in amino acids: CASSLQDRGEKLFF. The CDR3 region has the DNA TGCGCCAGCAGCTTGCAGGACAGGGGAGAAAAACTGTTTTTT.

The genes are TRBV19 and TRBJ2-1; 10 bases are a match to TRBD2. The V gene end was trimmed by 5 bases and the J gene end by 7 bases; junction bases not matched to a gene: 8. Germline assignment: CDR1 LNHDA and CDR2 SQIVND (reference sequence). CDR3 length: 15 amino acids. The CDR3 reads CASSPGLAMRNEQFF. The CDR3 DNA reads as TGTGCCAGTAGTCCGGGACTAGCGATGAGGAATGAGCAGTTCTTC.

The J gene is TRBJ1-3, the V gene TRBV28, with 9 bases fitting TRBD1. The germline gives CDR1 MDHEN, CDR2 SYDVKM. V dropped 5 bases and J dropped 4; count of bases not matched to a gene: 6. The CDR3 spans 15 residues. This chain's CDR3 is CASSPGTGRGNTIYF. CDR3 bases: TGTGCCAGCAGTCCTGGGACAGGGCGGGGAAACACCATATATTTT.

The chain employs TRBV3-1 (or the pseudogene TRBV3-2) and TRBJ1-4, with D possibly being TRBD1 (5 bases). CDR1 is LGHDT and CDR2 is YNNKEL in the germline V gene (reference sequence). Trimming stripped 4 bases from V and 6 bases from J, with 15 bases between. The CDR3 loop spans 15 amino acids. The CDR3 here is CASSRRGGVDEKLFF. DNA for the CDR3: TGTGCCAGCAGCCGAAGGGGAGGGGTTGATGAAAAACTGTTTTTT.

The CDR3 loop reads CASSLGGSQETQYF. CDR3 bases: TGTGCCAGCAGCTTAGGCGGGAGCCAAGAGACCCAGTACTTC. J is TRBJ2-5 and V is TRBV7-8; 7 nucleotides match TRBD2. Trimming at V came to 1 base and at J to 1 base, leaving 0 bases not matched to a gene. This CDR3 has 14 amino acids. Looked up from germline, CDR1 is SGHVS and CDR2 is FQNEAQ.

This chain connects TRBV20-1 to TRBJ1-6, with TRBD1 matching 7 bases. The V gene's germline CDR1 is DFQATT and CDR2 SNEGSKA (reference sequence). V lost 3 bases and J lost 6; bases outside the gene matches: 8. This CDR3 contains 15 residues. CDR3 in DNA: TGCAGTGCTAGTGCTGAGGGGGCAAGTAATTCACCCCTCCACTTT. Translating gives CSASAEGASNSPLHF.

V gene TRBV6-2 or TRBV6-3 combines with J gene TRBJ2-7, with D unclear. Germline lookup yields CDR1 MNHEY and CDR2 SVGEGT. This CDR3 spans 13 amino acids. V lost 2 bases and J 2 bases, leaving 7 bases between the germline ends. CDR3: CASSYIQPYEQYF. CDR3 coding DNA: TGTGCCAGCAGTTACATACAACCCTACGAGCAGTACTTC.

This rearrangement joins TRBV4-3 to TRBJ1-6; 7 bases line up with TRBD1. The trim removed 0 bases at V and 8 bases at J, leaving 7 bases unmatched. In germline, CDR1 is LGHNA, CDR2 YSLEER. The CDR3 has 16 amino acids. CDR3 coding DNA: TGCGCCAGCAGCCAAGATCTACCAGGGGGGTATTCACCCCTCCACTTT. Residues: CASSQDLPGGYSPLHF.

V usage is TRBV28 and J usage is TRBJ2-2; possible D gene TRBD1, 6 bases. Germline CDR1 is MDHEN and CDR2 is SYDVKM. V lost 2 bases and J 6 bases, leaving 13 bases between the germline ends. The CDR3 is 15 residues long. Here the CDR3 reads CASSLPGPGAGELFF. CDR3 DNA sequence: TGTGCCAGCAGTTTACCCGGACCAGGGGCCGGGGAGCTGTTTTTT.

This clone was seen more than once but under ten times. The rearrangement uses TRBV9 and TRBJ2-1, with 7 bases that match TRBD2. V shed 0 bases, J shed 2 bases, and the junction held 2 bases outside the gene matches. This CDR3 comprises 15 residues. CDR1 and CDR2 from the germline V gene are SGDLS and YYNGEE. CDR3 region: CASSVASGTYNEQFF. CDR3 in DNA: TGTGCCAGCAGCGTAGCTAGCGGCACCTACAATGAGCAGTTCTTC.

This rearrangement joins TRBV28 to TRBJ2-3; TRBD1 might be the D (7 bases). This CDR3 region has 16 residues. V dropped 4 bases and J dropped 0 bases, with 14 bases sitting between them. CDR1 and CDR2 (germline): MDHEN, SYDVKM. This CDR3 reads CASSSRGASSTDTQYF. The DNA of the CDR3 is TGTGCCAGCAGTTCCAGGGGGGCCTCTAGCACAGATACGCAGTATTTT.

The chain joins TRBV5-1 to TRBJ2-7, with 11 bases matching TRBD2. Germline CDR1 is SGHRS and CDR2 is YFSETQ. Trimming removed 8 bases from V and 3 bases from J; junction bases left unmatched: 4. This CDR3 contains 13 residues. CDR3 region: CASRLAGNYEQYF. Written as DNA, the CDR3 is TGCGCCAGTCGACTAGCGGGGAACTACGAGCAGTACTTC.

The J gene is TRBJ1-5, the V gene TRBV28; 8 nucleotides agree with TRBD1. J was trimmed by 2 bases and V by 4 bases; bases with no gene match: 7. Looked up from germline, CDR1 is MDHEN and CDR2 is SYDVKM. The CDR3 loop spans 16 amino acids. CDR3 residues: CASSWGTGGGNQPQHF. The CDR3 DNA is TGTGCCAGCAGTTGGGGGACAGGCGGAGGCAATCAGCCCCAGCATTTT.

The chain couples TRBV5-1 to TRBJ1-1, with 7 bases identical to TRBD1. The CDR3 length is 15 residues. Germline V gene lookup returns CDR1 SGHRS and CDR2 YFSETQ. J gave up 4 bases and V 0 bases, and 6 bases lay outside the gene matches. For the CDR3, the DNA is TGCGCCAGCAGCTTGGGACAGGGAAGCCTCACTGAAGCTTTCTTT. This gives the protein CASSLGQGSLTEAFF.

The chain has TRBV18 and TRBJ1-5; D gene uncertain. V gave up 4 bases and J gave up 2 bases, with 9 bases separating them. The CDR3 consists of 14 residues. Germline assignment: CDR1 KGHSH and CDR2 LQKENI. For the CDR3, the DNA is TGTGCCAGCTCACTCGGTCGGGGCAATCAGCCCCAGCATTTT. This gives the protein CASSLGRGNQPQHF.

V usage is TRBV2 and J usage is TRBJ1-2, with a weak D call TRBD1 (6 bases). Trimming removed 5 bases at V and 1 base at J, with 14 bases between. The CDR3 runs to 15 residues. Germline CDR1 reads SNHLY; CDR2 reads FYNNEI. The CDR3 sequence is CASSFWTASNYGYTF. CDR3 bases: TGTGCCAGCAGTTTCTGGACAGCGAGTAACTATGGCTACACCTTC.

The chain couples TRBV7-9 to TRBJ1-4; 12 bases fit TRBD1. J gave up 3 bases and V 3 bases, and 2 bases lay outside the gene matches. The CDR3 covers 16 residues. Germline V gives CDR1 SEHNR, CDR2 FQNEAQ (reference sequence). The CDR3 reads CASSLGQGASNEKLFF. The CDR3 nucleotides read TGTGCCAGCAGCTTGGGACAGGGGGCCTCTAATGAAAAACTGTTTTTT.

This chain links TRBV28 with TRBJ1-4, with a possible D match to TRBD1 (5 bases). CDR1 and CDR2 from the germline V gene are MDHEN and SYDVKM. V was shortened by 5 bases and J by 3 bases, with 10 bases between the two germline ends. The CDR3 is 14 residues long. CDR3 nucleotide sequence: TGTGCCAGCAGTCGAGGGGACTCTAATGAAAAACTGTTTTTT. This encodes CASSRGDSNEKLFF.

The chain combines TRBV3-1 (or the pseudogene TRBV3-2) with TRBJ2-7, with 9 bases identical to TRBD1. The V segment lost 6 bases and the J segment 4 bases; nucleotides outside the gene matches: 10. The CDR3 consists of 15 residues. Per germline, CDR1 LGHDT and CDR2 YNNKEL (reference sequence). This CDR3 reads CASRAPGQGFYEQYF. CDR3 bases: TGTGCCAGCAGAGCTCCGGGACAGGGATTTTACGAGCAGTACTTC.

CDR3 amino acids: CASSLGVNYNEQFF. The DNA for the CDR3 is TGTGCCAGCAGCTTAGGCGTCAACTACAATGAGCAGTTCTTC. V usage is TRBV11-3 and J usage is TRBJ2-1; D is ambiguous. Looked up from germline, CDR1 is SGHNT and CDR2 is YENEEA. This CDR3 region has 14 residues. V lost 1 base, J lost 3 bases, and 7 bases lay in between.

This chain joins TRBV10-3 and TRBJ1-1; D is undetermined. Germline CDR1 reads ENHRY; CDR2 reads SYGVKD. There are 15 residues in the CDR3. The V end lost 3 bases, the J end lost 8 bases, and 19 bases lay between the germline ends. The CDR3 DNA follows: TGTGCCATCAGTGACCCCCCCACAGCGAGGGAGGAAGCTTTCTTT. Translating gives CAISDPPTAREEAFF.

The gene calls are TRBV3-1 (or the pseudogene TRBV3-2) and TRBJ2-5; no firm D call. The CDR3 totals 14 residues. Trimming pared 1 base from V and 7 bases from J, leaving 13 bases between. The V gene's germline CDR1 is LGHDT and CDR2 YNNKEL (reference sequence). In DNA form, the CDR3 reads TGTGCCAGCAGCCAAGCGAGCTCCCCAGGGACCCAGTACTTC. Residues: CASSQASSPGTQYF.

The gene calls are TRBV19 and TRBJ1-1; D may be TRBD1 (6 bases). Trimming shortened V by 1 base and J by 11 bases, and 14 bases separated the two germline ends. The CDR3 totals 13 residues. In germline, CDR1 is LNHDA, CDR2 SQIVND (reference sequence). The DNA of the CDR3 is TGTGCCAGTAGTATAGTGCGGGGGGCTGGGGCTTTCTTT. Its translation: CASSIVRGAGAFF.